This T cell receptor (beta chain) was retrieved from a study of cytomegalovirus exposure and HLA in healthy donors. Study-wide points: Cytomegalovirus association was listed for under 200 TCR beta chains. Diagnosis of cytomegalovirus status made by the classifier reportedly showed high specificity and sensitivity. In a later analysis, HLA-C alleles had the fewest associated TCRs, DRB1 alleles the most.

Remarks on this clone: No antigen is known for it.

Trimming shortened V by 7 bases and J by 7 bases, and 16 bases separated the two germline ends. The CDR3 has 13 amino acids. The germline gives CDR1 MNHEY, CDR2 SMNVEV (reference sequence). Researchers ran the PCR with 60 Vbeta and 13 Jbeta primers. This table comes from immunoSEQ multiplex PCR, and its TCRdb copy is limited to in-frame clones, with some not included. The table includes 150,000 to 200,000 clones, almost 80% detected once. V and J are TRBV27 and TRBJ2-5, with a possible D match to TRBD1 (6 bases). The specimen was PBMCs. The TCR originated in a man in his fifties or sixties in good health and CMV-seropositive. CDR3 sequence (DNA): TGTGCCAGCAAAACAGGGCATGTGGCGACCCAGTACTTC. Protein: CASKTGHVATQYF.